This T cell receptor beta chain was identified during a study of cytomegalovirus exposure and HLA in healthy donors. Concerning this clone: Its antigen remains unknown.

This CDR3 spans 14 amino acids. Trimming stripped 3 bases from V and 8 bases from J, with 13 bases between. Germline values: CDR1 MNHEY, CDR2 SMNVEV (reference sequence). The PCR was carried out with 60 Vbeta primers and 13 Jbeta primers. Assay used: immunoSEQ multiplex PCR; TCRdb lists only in-frame clones, some missing. Of over 85,000 clones in the sample, less than 75% were seen once. General observations from the study: Later on, an analysis found that several of the most significant clusters appeared to be linked to common viral pathogens, which included parvovirus B19. Researchers reportedly found TCR beta sequences accurately predicted most subjects' HLA-A and HLA-B alleles.

Source material: PBMCs. The clonotype originates from a man in his thirties or forties in good health and CMV-seronegative. The chain recombines TRBV27 with TRBJ1-4, with D perhaps TRBD1 (5 bases). The CDR3, as DNA: TGTGCCAGCAGTTTTCGGGGGAGCATGGAAAAACTGTTTTTT. Its protein is CASSFRGSMEKLFF.